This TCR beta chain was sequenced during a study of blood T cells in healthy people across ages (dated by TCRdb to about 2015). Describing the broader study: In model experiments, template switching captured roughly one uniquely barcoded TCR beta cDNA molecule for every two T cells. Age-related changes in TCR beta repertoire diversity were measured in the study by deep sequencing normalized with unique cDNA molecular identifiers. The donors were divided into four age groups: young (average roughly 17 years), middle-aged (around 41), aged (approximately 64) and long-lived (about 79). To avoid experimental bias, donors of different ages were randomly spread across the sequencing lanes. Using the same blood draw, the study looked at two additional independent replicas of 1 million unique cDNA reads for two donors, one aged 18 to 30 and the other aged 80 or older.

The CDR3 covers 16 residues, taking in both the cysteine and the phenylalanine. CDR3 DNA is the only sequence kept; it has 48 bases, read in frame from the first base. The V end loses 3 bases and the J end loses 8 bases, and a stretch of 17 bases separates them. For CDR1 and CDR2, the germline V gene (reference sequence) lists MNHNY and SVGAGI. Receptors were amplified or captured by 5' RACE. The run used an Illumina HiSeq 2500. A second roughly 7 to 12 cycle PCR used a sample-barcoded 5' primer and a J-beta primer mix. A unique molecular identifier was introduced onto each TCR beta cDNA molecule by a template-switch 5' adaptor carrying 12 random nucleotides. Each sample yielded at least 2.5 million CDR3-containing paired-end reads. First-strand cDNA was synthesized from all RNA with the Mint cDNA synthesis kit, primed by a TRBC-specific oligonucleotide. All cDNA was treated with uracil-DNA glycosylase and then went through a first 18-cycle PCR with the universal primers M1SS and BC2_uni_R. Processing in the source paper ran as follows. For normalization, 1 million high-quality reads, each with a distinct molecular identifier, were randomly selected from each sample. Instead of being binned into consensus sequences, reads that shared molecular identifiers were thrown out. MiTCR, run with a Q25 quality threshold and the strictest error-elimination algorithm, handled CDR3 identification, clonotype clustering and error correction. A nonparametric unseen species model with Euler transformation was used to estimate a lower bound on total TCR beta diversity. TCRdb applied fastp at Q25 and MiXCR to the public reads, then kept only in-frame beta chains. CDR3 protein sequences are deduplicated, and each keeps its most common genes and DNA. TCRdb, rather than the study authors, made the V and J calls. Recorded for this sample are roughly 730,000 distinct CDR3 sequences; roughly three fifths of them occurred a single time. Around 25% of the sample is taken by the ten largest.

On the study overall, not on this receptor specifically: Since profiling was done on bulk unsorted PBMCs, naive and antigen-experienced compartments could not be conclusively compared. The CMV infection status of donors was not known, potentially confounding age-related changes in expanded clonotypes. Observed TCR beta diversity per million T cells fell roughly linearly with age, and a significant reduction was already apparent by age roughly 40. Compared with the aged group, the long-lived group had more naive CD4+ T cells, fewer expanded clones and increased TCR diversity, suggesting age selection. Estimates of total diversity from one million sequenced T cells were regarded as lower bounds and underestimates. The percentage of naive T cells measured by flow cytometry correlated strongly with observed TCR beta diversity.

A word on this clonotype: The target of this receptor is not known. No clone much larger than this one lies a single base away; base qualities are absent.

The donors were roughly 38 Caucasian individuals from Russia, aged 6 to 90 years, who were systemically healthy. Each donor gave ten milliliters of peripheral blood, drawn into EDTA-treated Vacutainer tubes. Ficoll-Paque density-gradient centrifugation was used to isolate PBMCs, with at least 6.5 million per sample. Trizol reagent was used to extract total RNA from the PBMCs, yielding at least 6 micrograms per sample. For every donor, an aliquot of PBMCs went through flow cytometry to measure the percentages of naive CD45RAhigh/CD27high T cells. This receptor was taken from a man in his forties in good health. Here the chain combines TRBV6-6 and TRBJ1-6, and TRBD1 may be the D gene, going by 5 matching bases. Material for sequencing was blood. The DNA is TGTGCCAGCAGTTATATCGGGGCGGGACCGGATTCACCCCTCCACTTT. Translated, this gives CASSYIGAGPDSPLHF.